The next 22 T cell receptor beta chains were all read from a single sample in a study of vaccination and CD4 T cells after COVID-19. Antigens of these TCRs are unknown. An Oncomine TCR Beta short-read assay was used to sequence the DNA from cultured CD4+ T cells. From the PCR reads, TCRdb called clonotypes with MiXCR, one entry per CDR3 protein. The sample shows 10,000 to 15,000 distinct CDR3 sequences, approximately 61% of them seen only once. Stated treatment: approximately 9-day PBMC culture with coronavirus spike peptide pools or control peptides (ViraFEST assay). What was sequenced was CD4+ T cells from blood, cultured in vitro. These receptors originate from a human donor who had recovered from COVID-19.

The chain links TRBV12-3 or TRBV12-4 to TRBJ2-7; the D is unclear. V lost 4 bases, J lost 7 bases, and 17 bases lay in between. The CDR3 consists of 14 residues. The CDR3 coding sequence is TGTGCCAGCAGTTCCCGCAAGGGTCCGTGGGAGCAGTACTTC. It translates to CASSSRKGPWEQYF.

This clonotype was found a few times. V is TRBV6-1 and J is TRBJ2-1; D is undetermined. The CDR3 is 11 residues long. The V gene lost 7 bases and the J gene lost 9 bases, with 10 bases spanning the gap. Germline V gene lookup returns CDR1 MNHNS and CDR2 SASEGT. CDR3 sequence (DNA): TGTGCCAGCACTTTAGTTGGTGAGCAGTTCTTC. Its protein product is CASTLVGEQFF.

V gene TRBV20-1 combines with J gene TRBJ2-2; TRBD2 might be the D (5 bases). Trimming pared 3 bases from V and 6 bases from J, leaving 11 bases between. The germline V gene encodes CDR1 DFQATT and CDR2 SNEGSKA (reference sequence). The CDR3 extends over 13 amino acids. The CDR3 DNA sequence: TGCAGTGCTAGTGAGGGAGAGGCCGGGGAGCTGTTTTTT. It codes for CSASEGEAGELFF.

This clonotype was picked up one time. The rearrangement joins TRBV6-5 to TRBJ2-7; tentative D call: TRBD1 (5 bases). The CDR3 covers 14 residues. With 2 bases removed from V and 1 base from J, the gap between germline ends came to 9 bases. Germline CDR1 MNHEY, CDR2 SVGAGI. The CDR3 here is CASSYIQGSYEQYF. CDR3 coding DNA: TGTGCCAGCAGTTACATTCAGGGATCCTACGAGCAGTACTTC.

The V call is TRBV10-3, the J call TRBJ2-5; D not certain. The CDR3 loop spans 13 amino acids. V was cut by 3 bases and J by 0 bases, with 5 bases left in between. Germline V lookup: CDR1 ENHRY, CDR2 SYGVKD. The CDR3 DNA is TGTGCCATCAGTGATGGGTACCAAGAGACCCAGTACTTC. It codes for CAISDGYQETQYF.

The V gene is TRBV7-2, the J gene TRBJ2-5; D gene ambiguous. Germline assignment: CDR1 SGHTA and CDR2 FQGNSA. The CDR3 spans 13 residues. V dropped 5 bases and J dropped 2 bases, with 9 bases sitting between them. The CDR3 protein is CASSQDRQETQYF. CDR3 nucleotides: TGTGCCAGCAGCCAGGACCGGCAAGAGACCCAGTACTTC.

The rearrangement uses TRBV6-1 and TRBJ1-3, with no clear D. The ends were cut back, 4 bases at V and 2 bases at J, with 9 bases in the middle. Germline V gives CDR1 MNHNS, CDR2 SASEGT. CDR3 length: 14 amino acids. In nucleotides, the CDR3 is TGTGCCAGCAGTGGACTCGGACCTGGAAACACCATATATTTT. It codes for CASSGLGPGNTIYF.

The chain recombines TRBV7-2 with TRBJ2-3, with D possibly matching TRBD1 (6 bases). Germline V gene data show CDR1 as SGHTA and CDR2 as FQGNSA. The CDR3 is 15 residues long. V lost 5 bases and J lost 1, with 13 bases in between. As DNA, the CDR3 is TGTGCCAGCAGCCTCAGGGACAAACGCACAGATACGCAGTATTTT. Protein product: CASSLRDKRTDTQYF.

The CDR3 spells CASSYSGGRSVTQYF. CDR3 in DNA: TGTGCCAGCAGTTACTCGGGCGGGAGGTCCGTGACCCAGTACTTC. The V gene is TRBV6-2 or TRBV6-3, the J gene TRBJ2-5; TRBD2 matches at 8 bases. CDR1 is MNHEY and CDR2 is SVGEGT in the germline V gene. V shed 0 bases and J 7 bases; nucleotides not matched to a gene: 7. The CDR3 runs 15 residues.

This clonotype was observed a few times. This chain joins TRBV12-3 or TRBV12-4 and TRBJ1-2, with a tentative D call TRBD1 (5 bases). This CDR3 contains 15 residues. Trimming pared 6 bases from V and 0 bases from J, leaving 14 bases between. CDR3 sequence (DNA): TGTGCCAGCAGGCCGGGGACGGCAACTAACTATGGCTACACCTTC. Translated, it gives CASRPGTATNYGYTF.

The chain recombines TRBV20-1 with TRBJ2-3, with 14 positions matching TRBD2. V lost 4 bases, J lost 10 bases, and 13 bases stayed unmatched. The germline V gene has CDR1 DFQATT and CDR2 SNEGSKA (reference sequence). This CDR3 contains 16 residues. The CDR3, as DNA: TGCAGTGCTACTGCGGGACTAGCGGGAGCCCCACCTCCGCAGTATTTT. This gives the protein CSATAGLAGAPPPQYF.

This chain uses TRBV28 with TRBJ1-1; the match to TRBD1 covers 7 bases. CDR1 is MDHEN, CDR2 SYDVKM, per germline. The J segment lost 1 base and the V segment lost 2 bases, leaving 10 bases of the junction unmatched. The CDR3 extends over 17 amino acids. Here the CDR3 reads CASSLSGRGGWNTEAFF. CDR3 DNA sequence: TGTGCCAGCAGTTTAAGCGGGCGAGGGGGCTGGAACACTGAAGCTTTCTTT.

J is TRBJ2-7 and V is TRBV5-4, with D possibly called TRBD1 or TRBD2 (5 bases each). Germline lookup yields CDR1 SGHNT and CDR2 YYREEE (reference sequence). Trimming took 9 bases from V and 3 from J, leaving 16 bases between them. The CDR3 length is 13 residues. The DNA for the CDR3 is TGTGCCATAGGGGACGGAAAAAACTACGAGCAGTACTTC. Translating it yields CAIGDGKNYEQYF.

This chain uses TRBV27 with TRBJ1-1; tentatively, D is TRBD1 (6 bases). CDR3 length: 15 residues. Germline V gene data show CDR1 as MNHEY and CDR2 as SMNVEV (reference sequence). Trimming removed 5 bases from V and 6 bases from J, with 19 bases in between. The CDR3 spells CASSPLGQSFAEAFF. CDR3 in DNA: TGTGCCAGCAGTCCCCTAGGACAGTCTTTTGCTGAAGCTTTCTTT.

V and J are TRBV6-4 and TRBJ1-1; 9 positions agree with TRBD1. The V gene's germline CDR1 is MRHNA and CDR2 SNTAGT. Losses at the gene ends were 7 bases for V and 3 bases for J; bases not matched to a gene: 6. The CDR3 is made up of 14 amino acids. The CDR3 protein is CASTQDRGDTEAFF. The CDR3 nucleotides are TGTGCCAGCACCCAGGACAGGGGCGACACTGAAGCTTTCTTT.

The chain uses TRBV6-4 and TRBJ2-1; possibly TRBD1 or TRBD2 for D (5 bases each). Germline values: CDR1 MRHNA, CDR2 SNTAGT. V was clipped by 2 bases and J by 6 bases, with 14 bases between them. This CDR3 is 15 amino acids long. The CDR3 nucleotides are TGTGCCAGCAGTGACGGGGACCCGGCCTCCAATGAGCAGTTCTTC. Translated: CASSDGDPASNEQFF.

This clonotype showed up just a few times. The chain recombines TRBV24-1 with TRBJ2-1; D may match TRBD1 or TRBD2 (5 bases each). V was cut by 4 bases and J by 0 bases, with 18 bases left in between. Germline V lookup: CDR1 KGHDR, CDR2 SFDVKD. The CDR3 length is 18 residues. CDR3 in amino acids: CATSDTLRGLSSYNEQFF. As DNA, the CDR3 is TGTGCCACCAGTGACACCCTACGGGGCTTGAGCTCCTACAATGAGCAGTTCTTC.

Written as DNA, the CDR3 is TGTGCCAGCAGCTCTCAGGGGCGGACTAGCGGGAGTGCCACCGGGGAGCTGTTTTTT. Translation gives CASSSQGRTSGSATGELFF. The chain recombines TRBV7-3 with TRBJ2-2, with 13 bases matching TRBD2. The CDR3 runs 19 residues. The J segment lost 4 bases and the V segment lost 4 bases, leaving 12 bases of the junction unmatched. Germline CDR1 is SGHTA and CDR2 is FQGTGA. The entire variable domain, with the rest obtained from reference TRBV7-3 and TRBJ2-2, is as follows: GAGVSQTPSNKVTEKGKYVELRCDPISGHTALYWYRQSLGQGPEFLIYFQGTGAADDSGLPNDRFFAVRPEGSVSTLKIQRTERGDSAVYLCASSSQGRTSGSATGELFFGEGSRLTVL.

Of note for this clonotype: One junction end does not reproduce the germline sequence, and a read error may be involved. The chain has TRBV5-4 and TRBJ2-5; unclear D gene. CDR1 is SGHNT, CDR2 YYREEE, per germline (reference sequence). This CDR3 region has 14 residues. DNA for the CDR3: TGTGTCAGCAGCTTGGGTACAGACCAAGAGACCCAGTACTTC. Translating it yields CVSSLGTDQETQYF.

The V call is TRBV20-1, the J call TRBJ2-7, with 10 bases identical to TRBD2. The CDR3 runs to 12 residues. Losses at the gene ends were 2 bases for V and 6 bases for J; bases not matched to a gene: 1. Germline V lookup: CDR1 DFQATT, CDR2 SNEGSKA (reference sequence). The CDR3 loop reads CSARLAGGEQYF. The CDR3 DNA is TGCAGTGCTAGATTAGCGGGAGGCGAGCAGTACTTC.

This clonotype is termed large (0.1 to 1%). The chain carries TRBV20-1 and TRBJ1-2; 8 bases line up with TRBD1. V shed 3 bases and J 4 bases; nucleotides not matched to a gene: 13. Germline V lookup: CDR1 DFQATT, CDR2 SNEGSKA (reference sequence). This CDR3 has 16 amino acids. CDR3 bases: TGCAGTGCTAGGTCTACGACAGGGGCGGCGAGCTATGGCTACACCTTC. Residues: CSARSTTGAASYGYTF.

V is TRBV20-1 and J is TRBJ1-5, with TRBD1 matching over 7 bases. V lost 3 bases, J lost 0 bases, and 8 bases stayed unmatched. Germline V gene lookup returns CDR1 DFQATT and CDR2 SNEGSKA (reference sequence). This CDR3 contains 16 residues. The CDR3 DNA reads as TGCAGTGCTAGTAATACGGGACAGCATAGCAATCAGCCCCAGCATTTT. Translated: CSASNTGQHSNQPQHF.